The source of this TCR beta chain is a study of tumor and adjacent non-tumor tissue in lung cancer. Germline V gives CDR1 SGHAT, CDR2 FQNNGV. This CDR3 has 15 amino acids. A note on this clonotype: Its antigen remains unidentified. At one of its ends the junction is not consistent with the germline gene, which may arise from a read error.

Study findings and constraints: Patients with more diverse tumor TCRs had worse survival. TCR diversity was significantly greater in tumor than normal lung tissue.

RNA was extracted from bulk tissue without any cell sorting. A modified ARM-PCR protocol with three rounds of nested PCR amplified TCRbeta. A single record per CDR3 protein comes from TCRdb applying MiXCR to the multiplex PCR reads. The sample has about 93,000 distinct CDR3 sequences, about three fifths seen once. Sample: lung tumor tissue. This TCR was sampled from a man between 65 and 85 years old with non-small cell lung cancer. V and J are TRBV11-2 and TRBJ2-1; D unresolved. The CDR3 sequence: CASSLVLRPYNEQFF. The CDR3 coding sequence is TGTGCCAGCAGCTTAGTTCTGAGGCCGTACAATGAGCAATTCTTC.